The rows below give T cell receptor beta chains drawn from one sample of a study of vaccination and CD4 T cells after COVID-19. TCRdb ran MiXCR on the PCR reads and lists one entry per CDR3 protein. This table has approximately 5,000 distinct CDR3 sequences, about 60% appearing once. Their cognate antigens are unknown. Source material: CD4+ T cells from blood, cultured in vitro. These receptors came from a human donor in good health. Both conserved end residues are part of each CDR3. D genes are given only for firm matches. The listing skips clone size in some rows; elsewhere it reads once, few, many or a size class.

TRBD1 TRBJ1-5 TRBV2 - TGTGCCAGGTCCAGGGGGGTCGTGAATCAGCCCCAGCATTTT CARSRGVVNQPQHF
TRBD1 TRBJ1-2 TRBV7-2 few TGTGCCAGCAGCCCAGACAGGGTCTATGGCTACACCTTC CASSPDRVYGYTF
- TRBJ2-3 TRBV20-1 - TGCAGTGCTCCCCCTTCGGGCGGCACAGATACGCAGTATTTT CSAPPSGGTDTQYF
- TRBJ2-3 TRBV20-1 - TGCAGTGCCGCTCATTCGGCTAGCGGCACAGATACGCAGTATTTT CSAAHSASGTDTQYF
- TRBJ1-2 TRBV7-8 - TGTGCCAGCAGCGACGGACAGTCCTATGGCTACACCTTC CASSDGQSYGYTF
- TRBJ1-1 TRBV6-1 few TGTGCCAGCAGCACACAGCCGAACACTGAAGCTTTCTTT CASSTQPNTEAFF
TRBD1 TRBJ2-1 TRBV20-1 - TGCAGTGCTAGAGTGTGGACAGGGAATGAGCAGTTCTTC CSARVWTGNEQFF
- TRBJ1-5 TRBV12-3/TRBV12-4 - TGTGCCAGCAGTTTAGAGGGGCTTCAGCCCCAGCATTTT CASSLEGLQPQHF
- TRBJ1-5 TRBV20-1 - TGCAGTGCTACAGCATCATTAGGACAGTTCTACAATCAGCCCCAGCATTTT CSATASLGQFYNQPQHF
- TRBJ2-4 TRBV5-1 - TGCGCCAGCAGCTTGGATACCGCCAAAAACATTCAGTACTTC CASSLDTAKNIQYF
TRBD1 TRBJ1-6 TRBV3-1 - TGTGCCAGCAGCCCGGGGGGACAGGGTTTTGGTTCACCCCTCCACTTT CASSPGGQGFGSPLHF
- TRBJ1-5 TRBV5-4 - TGTGCCAGCAGCTTGGCAGGGGGCAATCAGCCCCAGCATTTT CASSLAGGNQPQHF
- TRBJ2-2 TRBV10-1 - TGCGCCAGCAGCGAGAGGGGTTGGTCCGGGGAGCTGTTTTTT CASSERGWSGELFF
- TRBJ1-2 TRBV4-2 - TGTGCCAGCAGCCAAGATGGACAGACTGTCTATGGCTACACCTTC CASSQDGQTVYGYTF
- TRBJ1-1 TRBV20-1 - TGCAGTGGGGTAAGGCCGGCGAACACTGAAGCTTTCTTT CSGVRPANTEAFF
- TRBJ2-5 TRBV4-3 - TGCGCCAGCAGCCAAGGGAGAAAGACAGGACCGCAAGAGACCCAGTACTTC CASSQGRKTGPQETQYF
- TRBJ1-1 TRBV7-9 - TGTGCCAGCAGTAACCGAGGAGGTCTGAACACTGAAGCTTTCTTT CASSNRGGLNTEAFF
TRBD1 TRBJ1-1 TRBV28 - TGTGCCAGCGATACGACAGGGCCCCTGAACACTGAAGCTTTCTTT CASDTTGPLNTEAFF
TRBD2 TRBJ2-7 TRBV7-2 - TGTGCCAGCAGCTTACTAGCGGGTAACTCCTACGAGCAGTACTTC CASSLLAGNSYEQYF
TRBD2 TRBJ2-2 TRBV6-1 once TGTGCCAGCAGTGCCCGGCTAGGAGTAGGCGGGAGGGACGGCGGGGAGCTGTTTTTT CASSARLGVGGRDGGELFF
TRBD1 TRBJ2-3 TRBV6-1 - TGTGCCAGCAGTCCCACATTGGGACAGCGCACAGATACGCAGTATTTT CASSPTLGQRTDTQYF
TRBD1 TRBJ2-4 TRBV7-2 - TGTGCCAGCAGCTTAGGGACAGGGGTTAACATTCAGTACTTC CASSLGTGVNIQYF
- TRBJ1-5 TRBV6-1 few TGTGCCAGCCAGAGGGTACAGACAAGCAATCAGCCCCAGCATTTT CASQRVQTSNQPQHF
- TRBJ2-7 TRBV12-3/TRBV12-4 few TGTGCCAGCAGTTTGGGACCGCCGAACGAGCAGTACTTC CASSLGPPNEQYF
- TRBJ2-5 TRBV10-3 few TGTGCCATCAGTGAGAACGGGGGAGAAGAGACCCAGTACTTC CAISENGGEETQYF
TRBD1 TRBJ1-5 TRBV19 - TGTGCCAGTACCCAAGGGGGGACAGGGGGTTTTCAGCCCCAGCATTTT CASTQGGTGGFQPQHF
- TRBJ2-5 TRBV28 - TGTGCCAGCAGTTTCGCACTCCTAGGAGGCTACCAAGAGACCCAGTACTTC CASSFALLGGYQETQYF
- TRBJ2-3 TRBV27 - TGTGCCAGCAGTTTATGGAAGGGAGAAGATACGCAGTATTTT CASSLWKGEDTQYF
- TRBJ1-3 TRBV7-9 few TGTGCCAGCAGCTTAGAGGCAGCCTCTGGAAACACCATATATTTT CASSLEAASGNTIYF
- TRBJ2-3 TRBV21-1 - TGTGCCAGCAGCAAATGGCCCACGGGGGCTTGCACAGATACGCAGTATTTT CASSKWPTGACTDTQYF
- TRBJ2-3 TRBV29-1 once TGCAGCGTTAACCGTGGCGGGGGCCCAGATACGCAGTATTTT CSVNRGGGPDTQYF
- TRBJ1-6 TRBV25-1 - TGTGCCAGCAGTGAACATCAGGGGACACCCCTCCACTTT CASSEHQGTPLHF